This entry lists 19 T cell receptor beta chains sequenced from one sample in a study of Ad26.COV2.S vaccination and SARS-CoV-2 variants. As to treatment: roughly 18 received Ad26.COV2.S at low or high dose, single or two shots; roughly five received placebo; per-sample allocation not given. Sampling happened 63 days after the first vaccine or placebo injection. Repertoires were generated with immunoSEQ multiplex PCR, while TCRdb's copy carries only in-frame clones and drops some. The data show 360,000 or so clones, around 87% seen once. The specimen comprised peripheral blood, sampled in a trial of Ad26.COV2.S vaccine versus placebo. These receptor sequences come from a person aged 18-60 years who received the Ad26.COV2.S COVID-19 vaccine or a placebo.

The V and J genes are TRBV9 and TRBJ1-1; D is possibly TRBD1 (5 bases). Germline assignment: CDR1 SGDLS and CDR2 YYNGEE. Trimming took 0 bases from V and 0 from J, leaving 9 bases between them. There are 15 residues in the CDR3. The CDR3 DNA sequence: TGTGCCAGCAGCGTAGGGGGCATACTGAACACTGAAGCTTTCTTT. It is translated as CASSVGGILNTEAFF.

The rearrangement uses TRBV19 and TRBJ2-3, with 8 bases that match TRBD1. Germline assignment: CDR1 LNHDA and CDR2 SQIVND (reference sequence). The CDR3 has 15 residues. Germline trimming cut 2 bases from V and 1 base from J; bases unmatched to any gene: 2. The CDR3 region is CASSIQGAGTDTQYF. The CDR3 nucleotides are TGTGCCAGTAGTATACAGGGGGCAGGCACAGATACGCAGTATTTT.

V usage is TRBV18 and J usage is TRBJ2-3; D is unresolved. The CDR3 is 15 residues long. The germline V and J ends were trimmed by 2 bases and 0 bases, with 9 bases remaining between them. CDR1 and CDR2 from the germline V gene are KGHSH and LQKENI. The CDR3 region is CASSPRAHSTDTQYF. Here the CDR3 DNA reads TGTGCCAGCTCACCAAGGGCCCATAGCACAGATACGCAGTATTTT.

The chain has TRBV9 and TRBJ1-1; no reliable D call. This CDR3 is 14 amino acids long. V was clipped by 4 bases and J by 1 base, with 11 bases between them. CDR1 is SGDLS, CDR2 YYNGEE, per germline. CDR3 in amino acids: CASSPSRSNTEAFF. The CDR3 DNA reads TGTGCCAGCAGCCCCTCGCGGTCGAACACTGAAGCTTTCTTT.

V usage is TRBV15 and J usage is TRBJ1-2; weak D call: TRBD1 (6 bases). The ends were cut back, 1 base at V and 8 bases at J, with 11 bases in the middle. The length of the CDR3 is 13 residues. The V gene's germline CDR1 is LNHNV and CDR2 YYDKDF (reference sequence). The CDR3 loop reads CATSRGAGEGYTF. The CDR3 DNA is TGTGCCACCAGCAGAGGGGCAGGGGAAGGCTACACCTTC.

J is TRBJ2-7 and V is TRBV19; D not resolved. Trimming took 1 base from V and 3 from J, leaving 13 bases between them. The CDR3 runs 15 residues. Germline CDR1 is LNHDA and CDR2 is SQIVND (reference sequence). The CDR3 nucleotides read TGTGCCAGTAGTATAGTGTGGGGAAGGAGCTACGAGCAGTACTTC. Its translation is CASSIVWGRSYEQYF.

The chain uses TRBV6-2 or TRBV6-3 and TRBJ2-3; 9 bases match TRBD2. The germline V gene has CDR1 MNHEY and CDR2 SVGEGT. The V segment lost 4 bases and the J segment 0 bases; nucleotides outside the gene matches: 5. The CDR3 consists of 16 residues. This CDR3 is CASSWIAGESTDTQYF. For the CDR3, the DNA is TGTGCCAGCAGTTGGATAGCGGGGGAGAGCACAGATACGCAGTATTTT.

The J gene is TRBJ2-5, the V gene TRBV5-8, with 10 bases matching TRBD2. Germline V lookup: CDR1 SGHTS, CDR2 YDEGEE. The CDR3 is made up of 14 amino acids. The junction had 4 bases not matched to a gene; V was cut back by 4 bases and J by 4 bases. Here the CDR3 DNA reads TGTGCCAGCAGCCTGGGACTAGCGCGAGAGACCCAGTACTTC. It codes for CASSLGLARETQYF.

This sequence joins TRBV27 and TRBJ2-7, with D perhaps matching TRBD1 (6 bases). Germline assignment: CDR1 MNHEY and CDR2 SMNVEV (reference sequence). The CDR3 runs 14 residues. Trimming stripped 6 bases from V and 1 base from J, with 13 bases between. DNA for the CDR3: TGTGCCAGCAGCCGGACAGTACAATCCTACGAGCAGTACTTC. Translation gives CASSRTVQSYEQYF.

The V call is TRBV6-5, the J call TRBJ1-5; TRBD1 is a possible D gene (6 bases). This CDR3 is 15 amino acids long. V lost 4 bases to trimming and J lost 3 bases, with 13 bases between them. From germline, CDR1 is MNHEY and CDR2 SVGAGI. The CDR3 here is CASSSNTGINQPQHF. The CDR3 DNA is TGTGCCAGCAGTTCTAATACAGGGATCAATCAGCCCCAGCATTTT.

The J gene is TRBJ1-6, the V gene TRBV7-2; D is unresolved. CDR1 and CDR2 from the germline V gene are SGHTA and FQGNSA. V lost 4 bases, J lost 7 bases, and 8 bases lay in between. The CDR3 length is 13 residues. The CDR3 is CASSSRHNSPLHF. Written as DNA, the CDR3 is TGTGCCAGCAGCTCTAGACACAATTCACCCCTCCACTTT.

The V gene is TRBV29-1, the J gene TRBJ2-3, with D tentatively TRBD1 (6 bases). Deletions cut 4 bases from V and 0 bases from J, with 14 bases between. From germline, CDR1 is SQVTM and CDR2 ANQGSEA. The length of the CDR3 is 15 residues. CDR3 coding DNA: TGCAGCGTTGCTCCGAAAGGGGGTAGCACAGATACGCAGTATTTT. Its translation is CSVAPKGGSTDTQYF.

This chain links TRBV30 with TRBJ1-1; perhaps TRBD1 as D (5 bases). The CDR3 contains 14 residues. The germline V gene has CDR1 GTSNPN and CDR2 SVGIG (reference sequence). Trimming pared 0 bases from V and 12 bases from J, leaving 20 bases between. The DNA of the CDR3 is TGTGCCTGGAGTGTACAGTTCTCGGGGGGGAAGACTTTCTTT. It yields the protein CAWSVQFSGGKTFF.

The gene calls are TRBV7-9 and TRBJ1-2; TRBD1 matches at 10 bases. Germline assignment: CDR1 SEHNR and CDR2 FQNEAQ (reference sequence). CDR3 length equals 15 residues. V lost 5 bases and J lost 3; bases outside the gene matches: 6. The CDR3 loop is CASSARDRGDYGYTF. CDR3 DNA sequence: TGTGCCAGCAGCGCCCGGGACAGGGGTGACTATGGCTACACCTTC.

The CDR3, as DNA: TGTGCCAGCAGCTTCCACGGGACCGCCGCATTTAACTATGGCTACACCTTC. It translates to CASSFHGTAAFNYGYTF. The J gene is TRBJ1-2, the V gene TRBV5-6; perhaps TRBD1 as D (5 bases). Trimming left V 2 bases short and J 1 base short, with 18 bases between. Germline CDR1 SGHDT, CDR2 YYEEEE. CDR3 length: 17 residues.

The chain joins TRBV6-5 to TRBJ1-6, with TRBD1 matching 7 bases. This CDR3 has 16 amino acids. In germline, CDR1 is MNHEY, CDR2 SVGAGI. The J segment lost 0 bases and the V segment lost 2 bases, leaving 1 base of the junction unmatched. The CDR3 sequence is CASSYRTGSYNSPLHF. CDR3 coding DNA: TGTGCCAGCAGTTACAGGACAGGCTCCTATAATTCACCCCTCCACTTT.

CDR3 in DNA: TGTGCCAGCTCACCGCCCGGATGGAGCAGCGATGAGCAGTTCTTC. Encoded protein: CASSPPGWSSDEQFF. This chain connects TRBV18 to TRBJ2-1, with D uncertain. The V gene lost 3 bases and the J gene lost 8 bases, with 17 bases spanning the gap. The CDR3 totals 15 residues. Germline V lookup: CDR1 KGHSH, CDR2 LQKENI.

The chain carries TRBV10-1 and TRBJ1-4; TRBD1 is a possible D gene (5 bases). The V and J ends lost 3 bases and 2 bases respectively, with 13 bases between them. The CDR3 is 16 residues long. In germline, CDR1 is WNHNN, CDR2 SYGVQD (reference sequence). Written as DNA, the CDR3 is TGCGCCAGCAGTGACTTGACAGTATTGACTAATGAAAAACTGTTTTTT. Amino acids: CASSDLTVLTNEKLFF.

This clone was observed a few times. The chain couples TRBV10-1 to TRBJ2-1, with a weak D call TRBD2 (5 bases). CDR1 is WNHNN and CDR2 is SYGVQD in the germline V gene (reference sequence). This CDR3 is 15 amino acids long. V was cut by 8 bases and J by 0 bases, with 14 bases left in between. CDR3 residues: CASPVPGTSYNEQFF. The CDR3 region has the DNA TGCGCCAGCCCGGTGCCGGGAACCTCCTACAATGAGCAGTTCTTC.